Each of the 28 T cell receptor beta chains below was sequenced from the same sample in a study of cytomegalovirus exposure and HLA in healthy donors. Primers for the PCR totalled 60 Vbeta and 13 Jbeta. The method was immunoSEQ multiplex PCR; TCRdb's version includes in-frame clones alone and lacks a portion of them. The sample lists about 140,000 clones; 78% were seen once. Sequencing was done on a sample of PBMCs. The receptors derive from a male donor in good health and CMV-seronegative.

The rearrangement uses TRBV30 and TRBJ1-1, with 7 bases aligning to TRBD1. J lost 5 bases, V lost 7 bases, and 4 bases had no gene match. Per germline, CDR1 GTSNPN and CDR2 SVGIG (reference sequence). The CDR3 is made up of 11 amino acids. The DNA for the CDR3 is TGTGCCTCCAGGGGGGAAACTGAAGCTTTCTTT. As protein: CASRGETEAFF.

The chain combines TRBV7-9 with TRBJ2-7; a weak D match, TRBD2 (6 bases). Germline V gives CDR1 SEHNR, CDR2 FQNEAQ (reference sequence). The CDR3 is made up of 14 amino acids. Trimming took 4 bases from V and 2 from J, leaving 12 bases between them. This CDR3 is CASSYGGTAYEQYF. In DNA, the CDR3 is TGTGCCAGCAGCTACGGGGGAACCGCCTACGAGCAGTACTTC.

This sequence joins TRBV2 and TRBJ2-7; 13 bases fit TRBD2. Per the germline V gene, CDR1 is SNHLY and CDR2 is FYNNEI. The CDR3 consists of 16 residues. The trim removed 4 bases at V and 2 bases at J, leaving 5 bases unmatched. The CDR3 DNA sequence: TGTGCCAGCAGTGGCCAGACTAGCGGGGGGACCTACGAGCAGTACTTC. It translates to CASSGQTSGGTYEQYF.

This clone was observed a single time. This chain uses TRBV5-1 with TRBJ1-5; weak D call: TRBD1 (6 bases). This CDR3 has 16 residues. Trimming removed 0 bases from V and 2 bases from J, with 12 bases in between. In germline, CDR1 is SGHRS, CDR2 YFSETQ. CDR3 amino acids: CASSLDGAGGNQPQHF. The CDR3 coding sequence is TGCGCCAGCAGCTTGGATGGGGCAGGGGGCAATCAGCCCCAGCATTTT. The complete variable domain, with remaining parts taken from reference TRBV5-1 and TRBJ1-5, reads KAGVTQTPRYLIKTRGQQVTLSCSPISGHRSVSWYQQTPGQGLQFLFEYFSETQRNKGNFPGRFSGRQFSNSRSEMNVSTLELGDSALYLCASSLDGAGGNQPQHFGDGTRLSIL.

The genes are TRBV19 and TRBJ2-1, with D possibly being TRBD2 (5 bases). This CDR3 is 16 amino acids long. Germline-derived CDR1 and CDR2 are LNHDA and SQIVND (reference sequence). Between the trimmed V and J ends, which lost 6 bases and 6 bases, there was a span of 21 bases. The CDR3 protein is CASSLEGLFPGNEQFF. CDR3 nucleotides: TGTGCCAGTAGCCTAGAAGGACTCTTCCCCGGCAATGAGCAGTTCTTC.

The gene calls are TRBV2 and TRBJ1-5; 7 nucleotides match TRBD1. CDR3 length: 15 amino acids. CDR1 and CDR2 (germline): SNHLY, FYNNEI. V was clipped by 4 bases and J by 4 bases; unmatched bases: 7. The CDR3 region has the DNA TGTGCCAGCAGTGTCGGGACAGCATCGAATCAGCCCCAGCATTTT. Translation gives CASSVGTASNQPQHF. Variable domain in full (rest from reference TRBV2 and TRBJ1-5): EPEVTQTPSHQVTQMGQEVILRCVPISNHLYFYWYRQILGQKVEFLVSFYNNEISEKSEIFDDQFSVERPDGSNFTLKIRSTKLEDSAMYFCASSVGTASNQPQHFGDGTRLSIL.

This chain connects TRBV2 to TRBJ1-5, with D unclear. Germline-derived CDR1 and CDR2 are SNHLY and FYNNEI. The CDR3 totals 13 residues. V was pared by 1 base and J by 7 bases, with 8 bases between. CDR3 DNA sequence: TGTGCCAGCAGTGAAGAACTTGAGCAGCCCCAGCATTTT. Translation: CASSEELEQPQHF.

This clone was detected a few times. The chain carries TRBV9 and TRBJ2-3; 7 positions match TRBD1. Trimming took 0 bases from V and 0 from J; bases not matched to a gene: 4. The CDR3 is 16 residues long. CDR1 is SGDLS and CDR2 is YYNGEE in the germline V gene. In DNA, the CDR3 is TGTGCCAGCAGCGTAGATACAGGGGCAAGCACAGATACGCAGTATTTT. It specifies CASSVDTGASTDTQYF.

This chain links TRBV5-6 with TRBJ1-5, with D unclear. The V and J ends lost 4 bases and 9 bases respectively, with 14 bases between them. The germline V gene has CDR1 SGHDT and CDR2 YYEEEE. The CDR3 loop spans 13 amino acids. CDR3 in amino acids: CASSPTYSGPQHF. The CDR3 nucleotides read TGTGCCAGCAGCCCGACCTACAGTGGGCCCCAGCATTTT.

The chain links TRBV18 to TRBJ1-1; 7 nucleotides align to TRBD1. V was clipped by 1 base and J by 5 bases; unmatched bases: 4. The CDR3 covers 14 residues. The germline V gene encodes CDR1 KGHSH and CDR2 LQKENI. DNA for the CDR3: TGTGCCAGCTCACCACTTATCAGGGGGACTGAAGCTTTCTTT. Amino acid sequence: CASSPLIRGTEAFF.

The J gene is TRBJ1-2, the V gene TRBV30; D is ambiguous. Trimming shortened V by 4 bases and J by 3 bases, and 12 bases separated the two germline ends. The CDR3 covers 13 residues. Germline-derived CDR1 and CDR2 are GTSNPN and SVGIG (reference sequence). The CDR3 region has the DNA TGTGCCTGGACCAGGCAGGAATACTATGGCTACACCTTC. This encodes CAWTRQEYYGYTF.

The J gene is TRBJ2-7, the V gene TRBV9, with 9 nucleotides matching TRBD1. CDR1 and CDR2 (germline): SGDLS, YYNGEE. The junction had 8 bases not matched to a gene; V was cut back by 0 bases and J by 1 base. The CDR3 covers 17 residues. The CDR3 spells CASSVGTGQGGSYEQYF. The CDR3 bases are TGTGCCAGCAGCGTAGGGACGGGACAGGGTGGGTCCTACGAGCAGTACTTC. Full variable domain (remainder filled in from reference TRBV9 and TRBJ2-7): DSGVTQTPKHLITATGQRVTLRCSPRSGDLSVYWYQQSLDQGLQFLIQYYNGEERAKGNILERFSAQQFPDLHSELNLSSLELGDSALYFCASSVGTGQGGSYEQYFGPGTRLTVT.

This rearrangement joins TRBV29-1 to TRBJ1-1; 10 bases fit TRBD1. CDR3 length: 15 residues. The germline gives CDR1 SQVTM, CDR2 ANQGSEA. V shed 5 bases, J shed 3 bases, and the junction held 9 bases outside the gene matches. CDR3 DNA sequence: TGCAGCGTTCATGGACAGGGGGGGAGGGACACTGAAGCTTTCTTT. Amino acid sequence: CSVHGQGGRDTEAFF.

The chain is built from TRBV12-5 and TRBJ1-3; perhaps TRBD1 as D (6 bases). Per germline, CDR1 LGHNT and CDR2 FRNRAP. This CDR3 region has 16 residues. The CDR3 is CVGGPLHLAPGNTIYF. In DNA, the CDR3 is TGTGTAGGGGGTCCTCTACATCTCGCTCCTGGAAACACCATATATTTT.

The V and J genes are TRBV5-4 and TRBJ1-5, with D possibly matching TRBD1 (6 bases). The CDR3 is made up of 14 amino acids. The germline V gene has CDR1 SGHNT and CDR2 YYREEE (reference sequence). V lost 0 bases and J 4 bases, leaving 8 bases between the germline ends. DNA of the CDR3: TGTGCCAGCAGCTTGGACAGGGTAAATCAGCCCCAGCATTTT. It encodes CASSLDRVNQPQHF.

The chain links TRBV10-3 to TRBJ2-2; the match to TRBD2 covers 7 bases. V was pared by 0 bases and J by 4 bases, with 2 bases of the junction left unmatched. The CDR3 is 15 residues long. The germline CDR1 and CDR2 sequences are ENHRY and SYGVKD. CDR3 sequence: CAISESGGVTGELFF. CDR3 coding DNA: TGTGCCATCAGTGAGTCGGGAGGGGTCACCGGGGAGCTGTTTTTT.

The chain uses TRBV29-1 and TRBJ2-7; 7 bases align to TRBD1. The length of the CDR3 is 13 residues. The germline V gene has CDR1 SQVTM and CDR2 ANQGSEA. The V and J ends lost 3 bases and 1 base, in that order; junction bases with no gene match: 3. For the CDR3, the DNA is TGCAGCGTTGATGAGACAGGGTCCTACGAGCAGTACTTC. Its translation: CSVDETGSYEQYF.

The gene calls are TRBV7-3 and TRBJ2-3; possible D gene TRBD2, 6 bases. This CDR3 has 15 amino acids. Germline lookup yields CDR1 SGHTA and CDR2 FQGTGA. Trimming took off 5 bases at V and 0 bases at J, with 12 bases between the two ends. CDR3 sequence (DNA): TGTGCCAGCAGCGGTAGCGGAGCCAGCACAGATACGCAGTATTTT. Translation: CASSGSGASTDTQYF.

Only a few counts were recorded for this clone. As DNA, the CDR3 is TGCGCCAGCACCGCAGGACAGTCCCCGGGAGAGCAGTACTTC. Protein: CASTAGQSPGEQYF. The chain links TRBV5-1 to TRBJ2-7; TRBD1 is a possible D gene (6 bases). Trimming took off 6 bases at V and 7 bases at J, with 20 bases between the two ends. CDR3 length: 14 residues. From germline, CDR1 is SGHRS and CDR2 YFSETQ.

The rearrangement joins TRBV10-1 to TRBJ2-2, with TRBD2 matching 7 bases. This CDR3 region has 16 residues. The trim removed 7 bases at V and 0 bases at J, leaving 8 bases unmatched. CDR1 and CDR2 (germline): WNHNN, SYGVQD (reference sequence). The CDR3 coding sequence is TGCGCCAGCACCCCAGGGACTATCCCGAACACCGGGGAGCTGTTTTTT. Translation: CASTPGTIPNTGELFF.

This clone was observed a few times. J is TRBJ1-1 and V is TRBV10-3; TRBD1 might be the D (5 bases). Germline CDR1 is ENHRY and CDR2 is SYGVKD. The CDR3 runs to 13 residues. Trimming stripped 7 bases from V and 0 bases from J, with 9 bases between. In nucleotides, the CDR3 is TGTGCCATCAAAAACAGGCTGAACACTGAAGCTTTCTTT. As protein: CAIKNRLNTEAFF.

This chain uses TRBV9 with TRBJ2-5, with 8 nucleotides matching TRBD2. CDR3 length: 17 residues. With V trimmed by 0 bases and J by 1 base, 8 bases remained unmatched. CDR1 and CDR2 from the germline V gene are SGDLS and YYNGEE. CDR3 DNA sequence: TGTGCCAGCAGCGTAGGACGGCTAGCGGGCGTCCAAGAGACCCAGTACTTC. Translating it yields CASSVGRLAGVQETQYF.

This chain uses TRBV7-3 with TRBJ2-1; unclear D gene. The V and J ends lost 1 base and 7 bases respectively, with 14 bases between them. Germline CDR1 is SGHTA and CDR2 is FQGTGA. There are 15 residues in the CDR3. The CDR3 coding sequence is TGTGCCAGCAGCTTAATTCTGGAGACGGATAATGAGCAGTTCTTC. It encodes CASSLILETDNEQFF.

The CDR3 DNA reads TGTGCCAGCAGCCCATCGGGGGGGGCCGGGGAGCTGTTTTTT. It is translated as CASSPSGGAGELFF. This sequence joins TRBV11-3 and TRBJ2-2, with 8 bases matching TRBD2. The CDR3 sequence is 14 residues long. V lost 5 bases, J lost 6 bases, and 5 bases stayed unmatched. Germline V gene lookup returns CDR1 SGHNT and CDR2 YENEEA.

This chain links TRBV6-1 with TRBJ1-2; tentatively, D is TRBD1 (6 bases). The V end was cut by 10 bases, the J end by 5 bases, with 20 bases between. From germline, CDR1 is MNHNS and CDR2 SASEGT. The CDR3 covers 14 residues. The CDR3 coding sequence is TGTGCCACTAGACGGGACATCGCTGGGTATGGCTACACCTTC. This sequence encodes CATRRDIAGYGYTF.

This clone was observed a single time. In DNA form, the CDR3 reads TGTGCCAGCAGCTCCGGGACACTAGGAAACACCATATATTTT. Protein sequence: CASSSGTLGNTIYF. The chain recombines TRBV5-6 with TRBJ1-3; a weak D match, TRBD1 (6 bases). Trimming removed 3 bases from V and 4 bases from J, with 11 bases in between. Germline lookup yields CDR1 SGHDT and CDR2 YYEEEE. The CDR3 runs 14 residues.

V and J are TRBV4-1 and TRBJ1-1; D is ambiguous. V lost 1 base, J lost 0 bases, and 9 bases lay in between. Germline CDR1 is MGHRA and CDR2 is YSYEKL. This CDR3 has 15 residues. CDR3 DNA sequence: TGCGCCAGCAGCCAAGGTCCGGGGATGAACACTGAAGCTTTCTTT. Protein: CASSQGPGMNTEAFF.

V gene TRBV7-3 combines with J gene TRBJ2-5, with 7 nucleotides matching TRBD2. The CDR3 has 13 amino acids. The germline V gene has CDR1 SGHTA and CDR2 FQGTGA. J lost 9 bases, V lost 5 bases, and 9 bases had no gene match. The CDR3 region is CASSELPSGAQYF. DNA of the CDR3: TGTGCCAGCAGCGAACTCCCCAGCGGGGCCCAGTACTTC.